Below, 10 T cell receptor beta chains from the same sample are listed, as sequenced in a study of blood T cell repertoires in COVID-19. Profiling relied on immunoSEQ multiplex PCR, and the TCRdb table lists in-frame clones only, not all of them. The table shows over 200,000 clones, with 85% occurring only once. Sequencing was done on a sample of PBMCs or T cells enriched from blood (not recorded which). Receptors originate from a middle-aged man who had recovered from COVID-19.

The V call is TRBV6-4, the J call TRBJ2-6, with 7 bases lining up with TRBD1. The CDR3 length is 16 residues. V shed 0 bases and J 2 bases; nucleotides not matched to a gene: 1. Germline CDR1 reads MRHNA; CDR2 reads SNTAGT. The CDR3 bases are TGTGCCAGCAGTGACTCAGGGGGCGCTGGGGCCAACGTCCTGACTTTC. Encoded protein: CASSDSGGAGANVLTF.

This chain uses TRBV29-1 with TRBJ2-7, with 8 bases matching TRBD1. Germline CDR1 SQVTM, CDR2 ANQGSEA. The CDR3 runs to 13 residues. The V gene end was trimmed by 5 bases and the J gene end by 2 bases; junction bases not matched to a gene: 5. CDR3 DNA sequence: TGCAGCGTTCTTTGGACAGGGACCTACGAGCAGTACTTC. Protein: CSVLWTGTYEQYF.

The chain carries TRBV5-1 and TRBJ2-7; D call uncertain. Germline values: CDR1 SGHRS, CDR2 YFSETQ. This CDR3 contains 12 residues. V lost 1 base to trimming and J lost 5 bases, with 7 bases between them. The CDR3 DNA reads as TGCGCCAGCAGCTTGCACCCTAACGAGCAGTACTTC. Translation: CASSLHPNEQYF.

CDR3 sequence reads: CAISAGRAGEGPYGYTF. In nucleotides, the CDR3 is TGTGCCATCAGTGCCGGAAGGGCGGGGGAGGGGCCCTATGGCTACACCTTC. This chain links TRBV10-3 with TRBJ1-2, with D maybe TRBD1 (5 bases). The CDR3 has 17 amino acids. Trimming removed 4 bases from V and 4 bases from J, with 22 bases in between. Germline CDR1 ENHRY, CDR2 SYGVKD.

This sequence joins TRBV25-1 and TRBJ1-5; 7 bases align to TRBD1. CDR3 size: 14 residues. Germline CDR1 and CDR2: MGHDK and SYGVNS. Losses at the gene ends were 6 bases for V and 5 bases for J; bases not matched to a gene: 7. The CDR3 loop reads CASRQTGRDQPQHF. DNA of the CDR3: TGTGCCAGCAGACAGACAGGGCGGGATCAGCCCCAGCATTTT.

The CDR3 spells CASRGGDEQFF. The CDR3 DNA reads as TGTGCCAGTAGAGGGGGGGATGAGCAGTTCTTC. J is TRBJ2-1 and V is TRBV19, with D possibly being TRBD2 (7 bases). The CDR3 spans 11 residues. Deletions cut 6 bases from V and 8 bases from J, with 8 bases between. CDR1 LNHDA and CDR2 SQIVND come from the germline V gene (reference sequence).

CDR3 loop: CASSQEGAGMQPQHF. The CDR3 coding sequence is TGCGCCAGCAGCCAAGAAGGGGCAGGAATGCAGCCCCAGCATTTT. The chain uses TRBV4-1 and TRBJ1-5, with a weak D call TRBD1 (5 bases). The CDR3 is 15 amino acids. The V end was cut by 0 bases, the J end by 7 bases, with 13 bases between. The germline V gene encodes CDR1 MGHRA and CDR2 YSYEKL.

The rearrangement links TRBV2 to TRBJ1-2; D uncertain. V lost 8 bases and J lost 2, with 24 bases in between. CDR3 length: 17 amino acids. Germline CDR1 SNHLY, CDR2 FYNNEI. CDR3 DNA: TGTGCCAGCGAGGCGGGCGGCGCCGGCCCCTTCAACTATGGCTACACCTTC. Protein: CASEAGGAGPFNYGYTF.

V gene TRBV6-5 combines with J gene TRBJ2-7, with D perhaps matching TRBD1 (6 bases). Germline V gene data show CDR1 as MNHEY and CDR2 as SVGAGI. Trimming shortened V by 0 bases and J by 4 bases, and 16 bases separated the two germline ends. CDR3 size: 16 residues. The CDR3 nucleotides read TGTGCCAGCAGTTACTCGAAAACAGGGCGGCCGTACGAGCAGTACTTC. It yields the protein CASSYSKTGRPYEQYF.

V is TRBV4-1 and J is TRBJ2-5; D is possibly TRBD1 (6 bases). V was cut by 1 base and J by 5 bases, with 14 bases left in between. CDR1 MGHRA and CDR2 YSYEKL come from the germline V gene. The CDR3 has 15 residues. CDR3 amino acids: CASSQVGQGPETQYF. CDR3 in DNA: TGCGCCAGCAGCCAAGTCGGGCAGGGGCCGGAGACCCAGTACTTC.